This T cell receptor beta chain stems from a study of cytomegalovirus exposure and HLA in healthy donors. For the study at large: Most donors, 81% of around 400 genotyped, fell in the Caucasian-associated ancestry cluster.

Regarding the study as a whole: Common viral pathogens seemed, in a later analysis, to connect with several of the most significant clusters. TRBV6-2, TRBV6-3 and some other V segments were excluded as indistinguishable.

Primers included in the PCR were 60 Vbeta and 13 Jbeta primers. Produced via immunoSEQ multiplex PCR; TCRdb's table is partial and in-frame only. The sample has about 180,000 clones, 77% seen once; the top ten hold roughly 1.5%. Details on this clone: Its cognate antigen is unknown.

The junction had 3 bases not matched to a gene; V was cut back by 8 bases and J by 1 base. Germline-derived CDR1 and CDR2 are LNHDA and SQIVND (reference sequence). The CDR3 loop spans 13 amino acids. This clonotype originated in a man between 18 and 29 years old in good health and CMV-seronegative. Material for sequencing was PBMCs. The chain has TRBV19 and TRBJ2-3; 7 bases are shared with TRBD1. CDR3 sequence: CASSTGGTDTQYF. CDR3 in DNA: TGTGCCAGTTCTACAGGGGGCACAGATACGCAGTATTTT.